This T cell receptor (beta chain) stems from a study of T cell responses to AZD1222 COVID-19 vaccine. Study outcomes and limitations: With dominance at 160-218 and 743-854, vaccine-associated CD4 TCRs spanned spike. Repertoires in all cases were sampled only once the peak T cell response had passed.

This CDR3 contains 12 residues. From germline, CDR1 is WNHNN and CDR2 SYGVQD (reference sequence). V was cut by 3 bases and J by 4 bases, with 6 bases left in between. Remarks on this clone: Its antigen is undetermined.

Some clones are missing from TCRdb's copy, which holds only in-frame ones; the method was immunoSEQ multiplex PCR. In the table there are approximately 200,000 clones, approximately 93% of which are singletons. Sequenced here: peripheral blood, sampled 28 days after the second AZD1222 dose. The TCR sequence derives from an adult who received the AZD1222 COVID-19 vaccine. The chain is built from TRBV10-1 and TRBJ1-1; D call uncertain. DNA for the CDR3: TGCGCCAGCAGTGACGTTTCCACTGAAGCTTTCTTT. Amino acid sequence: CASSDVSTEAFF.